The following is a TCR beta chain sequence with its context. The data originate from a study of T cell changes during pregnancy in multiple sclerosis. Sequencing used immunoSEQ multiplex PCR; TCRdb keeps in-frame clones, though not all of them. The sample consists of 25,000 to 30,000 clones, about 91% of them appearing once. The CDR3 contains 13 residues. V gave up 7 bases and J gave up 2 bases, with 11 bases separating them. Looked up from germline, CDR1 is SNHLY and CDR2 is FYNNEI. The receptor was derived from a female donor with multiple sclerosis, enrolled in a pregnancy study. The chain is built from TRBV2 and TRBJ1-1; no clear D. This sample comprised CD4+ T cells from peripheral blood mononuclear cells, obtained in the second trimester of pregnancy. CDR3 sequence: CASNPNSNTEAFF. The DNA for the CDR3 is TGTGCCAGCAATCCTAACTCTAACACTGAAGCTTTCTTT.